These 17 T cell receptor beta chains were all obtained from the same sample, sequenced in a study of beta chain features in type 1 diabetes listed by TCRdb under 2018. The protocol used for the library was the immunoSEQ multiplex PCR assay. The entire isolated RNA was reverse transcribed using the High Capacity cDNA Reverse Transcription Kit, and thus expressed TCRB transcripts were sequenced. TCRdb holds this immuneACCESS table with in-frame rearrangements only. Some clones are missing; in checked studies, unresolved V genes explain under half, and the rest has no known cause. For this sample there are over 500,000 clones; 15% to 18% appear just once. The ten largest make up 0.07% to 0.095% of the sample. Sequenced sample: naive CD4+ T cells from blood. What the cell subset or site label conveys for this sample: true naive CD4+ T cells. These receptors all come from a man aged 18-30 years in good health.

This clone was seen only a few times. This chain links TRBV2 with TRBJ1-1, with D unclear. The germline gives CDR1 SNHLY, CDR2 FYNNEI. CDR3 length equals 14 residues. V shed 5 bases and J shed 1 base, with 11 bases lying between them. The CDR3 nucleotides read TGTGCCAGCAGTCCCCGGGGAGGGAACACTGAAGCTTTCTTT. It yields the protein CASSPRGGNTEAFF.

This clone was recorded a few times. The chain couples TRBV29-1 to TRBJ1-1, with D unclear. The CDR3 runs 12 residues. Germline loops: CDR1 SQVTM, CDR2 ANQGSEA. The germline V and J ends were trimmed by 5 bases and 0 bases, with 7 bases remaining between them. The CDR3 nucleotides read TGCAGCGTTCGAGTGATGAACACTGAAGCTTTCTTT. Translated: CSVRVMNTEAFF.

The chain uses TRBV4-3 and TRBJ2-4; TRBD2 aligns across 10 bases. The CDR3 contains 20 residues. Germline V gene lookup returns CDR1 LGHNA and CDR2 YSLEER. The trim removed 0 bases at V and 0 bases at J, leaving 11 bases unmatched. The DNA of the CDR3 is TGCGCCAGCAGCCAAGAGGGGCTAGCGGGAGCCCTCCTAGCCAAAAACATTCAGTACTTC. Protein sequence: CASSQEGLAGALLAKNIQYF.

CDR3 protein: CASSHRDRVNTGELFF. The CDR3 nucleotides are TGCGCCAGCAGCCATCGGGACAGGGTGAACACCGGGGAGCTGTTTTTT. The chain employs TRBV4-1 and TRBJ2-2; 9 bases match TRBD1. Germline CDR1 and CDR2: MGHRA and YSYEKL. CDR3 length: 16 amino acids. V was clipped by 3 bases and J by 1 base; unmatched bases: 3.

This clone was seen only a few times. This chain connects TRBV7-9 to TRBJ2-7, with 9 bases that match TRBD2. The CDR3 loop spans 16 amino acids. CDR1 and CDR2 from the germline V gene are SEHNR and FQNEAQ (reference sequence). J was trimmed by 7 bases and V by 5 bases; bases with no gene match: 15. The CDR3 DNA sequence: TGTGCCAGCAGCGCCCACCCAAGCGGGGGGCCGCATGAGCAGTACTTC. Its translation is CASSAHPSGGPHEQYF.

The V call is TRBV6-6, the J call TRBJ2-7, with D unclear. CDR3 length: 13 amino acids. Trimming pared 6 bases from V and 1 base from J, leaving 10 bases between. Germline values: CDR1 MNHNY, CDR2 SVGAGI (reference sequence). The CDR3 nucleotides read TGTGCCAGCAGCCCCCGTCAATCCTACGAGCAGTACTTC. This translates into CASSPRQSYEQYF.

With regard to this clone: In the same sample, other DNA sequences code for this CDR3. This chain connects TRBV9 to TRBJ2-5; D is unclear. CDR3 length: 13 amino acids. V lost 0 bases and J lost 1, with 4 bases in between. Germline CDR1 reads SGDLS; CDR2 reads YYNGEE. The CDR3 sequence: CASSVASQETQYF. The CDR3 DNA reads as TGTGCCAGCAGCGTAGCGTCCCAAGAGACCCAGTACTTC.

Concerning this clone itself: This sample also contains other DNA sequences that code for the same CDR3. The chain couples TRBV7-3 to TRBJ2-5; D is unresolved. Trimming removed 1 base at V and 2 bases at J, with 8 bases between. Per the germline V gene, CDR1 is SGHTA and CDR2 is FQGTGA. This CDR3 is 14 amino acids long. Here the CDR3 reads CASSLSSGQETQYF. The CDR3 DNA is TGTGCCAGCAGCTTAAGCTCAGGACAAGAGACCCAGTACTTC.

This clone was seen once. In DNA, the CDR3 is TGTGCCAGCAGCTTCTACGCGAACACCGGGGAGCTGTTTTTT. Its protein is CASSFYANTGELFF. This chain connects TRBV11-2 to TRBJ2-2; D unclear. Germline V gene data show CDR1 as SGHAT and CDR2 as FQNNGV. The CDR3 covers 14 residues. The V gene lost 3 bases and the J gene lost 0 bases, with 5 bases spanning the gap.

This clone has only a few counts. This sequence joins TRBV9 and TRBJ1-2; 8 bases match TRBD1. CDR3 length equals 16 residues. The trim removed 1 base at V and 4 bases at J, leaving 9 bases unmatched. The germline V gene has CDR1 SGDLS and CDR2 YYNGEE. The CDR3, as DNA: TGTGCCAGCAGCGTAACCCCACAGACAGGGGCCTATGGCTACACCTTC. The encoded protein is CASSVTPQTGAYGYTF.

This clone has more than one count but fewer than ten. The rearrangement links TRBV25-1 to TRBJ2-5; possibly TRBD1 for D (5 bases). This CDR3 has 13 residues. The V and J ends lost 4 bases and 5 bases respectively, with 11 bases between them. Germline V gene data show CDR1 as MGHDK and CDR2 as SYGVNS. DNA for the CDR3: TGTGCCAGCAGTGCCAGGGTACGGGAGACCCAGTACTTC. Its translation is CASSARVRETQYF.

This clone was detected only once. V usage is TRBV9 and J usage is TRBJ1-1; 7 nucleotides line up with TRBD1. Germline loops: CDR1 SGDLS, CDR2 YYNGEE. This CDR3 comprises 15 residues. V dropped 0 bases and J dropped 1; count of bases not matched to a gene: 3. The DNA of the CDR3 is TGTGCCAGCAGCGTAGCGACAGGGCAGAACACTGAAGCTTTCTTT. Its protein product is CASSVATGQNTEAFF.

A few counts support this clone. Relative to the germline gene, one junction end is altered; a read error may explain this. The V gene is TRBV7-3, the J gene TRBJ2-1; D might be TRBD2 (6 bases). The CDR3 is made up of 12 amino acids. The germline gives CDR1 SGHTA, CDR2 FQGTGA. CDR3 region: CASSLTRRELFF. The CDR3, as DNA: TGTGCCAGCAGCTTAACCAGGAGGGAGCTGTTCTTC.

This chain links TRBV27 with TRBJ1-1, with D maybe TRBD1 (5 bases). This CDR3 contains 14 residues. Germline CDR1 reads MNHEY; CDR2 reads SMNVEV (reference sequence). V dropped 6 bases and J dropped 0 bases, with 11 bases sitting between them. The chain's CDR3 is CASRKGVMNTEAFF. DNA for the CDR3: TGTGCCAGCAGGAAAGGGGTAATGAACACTGAAGCTTTCTTT.

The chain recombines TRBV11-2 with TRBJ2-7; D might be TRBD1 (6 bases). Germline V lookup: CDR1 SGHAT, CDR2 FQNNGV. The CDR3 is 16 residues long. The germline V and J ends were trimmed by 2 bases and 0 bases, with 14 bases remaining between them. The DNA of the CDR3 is TGTGCCAGCAGCTTACAACCCCGGGACATCTCCTACGAGCAGTACTTC. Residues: CASSLQPRDISYEQYF. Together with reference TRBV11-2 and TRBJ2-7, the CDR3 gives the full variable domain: EAGVAQSPRYKIIEKRQSVAFWCNPISGHATLYWYQQILGQGPKLLIQFQNNGVVDDSQLPKDRFSAERLKGVDSTLKIQPAKLEDSAVYLCASSLQPRDISYEQYFGPGTRLTVT.

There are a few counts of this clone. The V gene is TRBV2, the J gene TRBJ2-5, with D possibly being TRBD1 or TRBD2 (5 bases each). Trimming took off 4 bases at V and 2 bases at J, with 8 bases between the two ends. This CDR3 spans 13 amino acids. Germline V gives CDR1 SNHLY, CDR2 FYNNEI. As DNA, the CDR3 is TGTGCCAGCAGTGGGGGGAGTCAAGAGACCCAGTACTTC. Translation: CASSGGSQETQYF.

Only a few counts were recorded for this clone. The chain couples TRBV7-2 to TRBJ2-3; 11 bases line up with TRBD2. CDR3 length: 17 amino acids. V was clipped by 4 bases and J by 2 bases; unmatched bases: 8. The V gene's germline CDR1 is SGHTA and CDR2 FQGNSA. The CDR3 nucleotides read TGTGCCAGCAGCTCCTCTAGCGGGGGGTCCTACACAGATACGCAGTATTTT. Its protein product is CASSSSSGGSYTDTQYF.